Following are 13 T cell receptor beta chains from one sample sequenced in a study of blood T cell repertoires in COVID-19. Assay: immunoSEQ multiplex PCR; the TCRdb copy retains only in-frame clones and omits some. Among approximately 280,000 clones, 75% to 90% were seen once, and the ten largest hold 2% to 3%. The sequenced sample was PBMCs or T cells enriched from blood (not recorded which). These receptors were obtained from a woman in her forties or fifties who had recovered from COVID-19.

The rearrangement uses TRBV5-4 and TRBJ2-5; TRBD1 aligns across 8 bases. The CDR3 sequence is 13 residues long. Trimming took 4 bases from V and 2 from J; bases not matched to a gene: 1. CDR1 is SGHNT and CDR2 is YYREEE in the germline V gene (reference sequence). The CDR3 protein is CASSRTGQETQYF. In nucleotides, the CDR3 is TGTGCCAGCAGCAGGACAGGGCAAGAGACCCAGTACTTC.

This chain links TRBV4-2 with TRBJ2-7; the match to TRBD2 covers 10 bases. There are 16 residues in the CDR3. V gave up 3 bases and J gave up 5 bases; unmatched junction bases: 10. CDR1 LGHNA and CDR2 YNFKEQ come from the germline V gene. CDR3 DNA sequence: TGTGCCAGCAGCCAGCTCCATCCCGGGACTAGCGACGAGCAGTACTTC. Its protein is CASSQLHPGTSDEQYF.

This clone came up a few times. The chain combines TRBV24-1 with TRBJ1-5, with D uncertain. CDR1 and CDR2 from the germline V gene are KGHDR and SFDVKD. The CDR3 totals 12 residues. Trimming took off 9 bases at V and 4 bases at J, with 9 bases between the two ends. CDR3 DNA sequence: TGTGCCACCTCCCCCGGTAATCAGCCCCAGCATTTT. It encodes CATSPGNQPQHF.

This clone has more than one count but fewer than ten. The chain joins TRBV10-3 to TRBJ1-5; D is unclear. The CDR3 is 13 residues long. Germline V gives CDR1 ENHRY, CDR2 SYGVKD. V was trimmed by 6 bases and J by 0 bases, leaving 6 bases between them. The CDR3 nucleotides are TGTGCCATCAGCGTAGATAGCAATCAGCCCCAGCATTTT. This gives the protein CAISVDSNQPQHF.

The rearrangement joins TRBV5-1 to TRBJ2-3; unclear D gene. Germline V gene sequence: CDR1 SGHRS, CDR2 YFSETQ. V was pared by 2 bases and J by 6 bases, with 7 bases between. CDR3 size: 12 residues. The CDR3 nucleotides read TGCGCCAGCAGCTTATTAATGGATACGCAGTATTTT. Its translation: CASSLLMDTQYF.

The CDR3 region is CASSLGLAGDGDTQYF. CDR3 DNA: TGTGCCAGCAGCTTAGGACTAGCGGGAGATGGAGATACGCAGTATTTT. The chain combines TRBV7-9 with TRBJ2-3, with 12 bases lining up with TRBD2. Germline CDR1 is SEHNR and CDR2 is FQNEAQ (reference sequence). This CDR3 comprises 16 residues. The junction had 4 bases not matched to a gene; V was cut back by 1 base and J by 5 bases.

The V call is TRBV15, the J call TRBJ1-3, with D possibly being TRBD1 (5 bases). Trimming took 0 bases from V and 0 from J, leaving 9 bases between them. The CDR3 sequence is 16 residues long. Per the germline V gene, CDR1 is LNHNV and CDR2 is YYDKDF (reference sequence). Here the CDR3 reads CATSREPGFSGNTIYF. The CDR3 DNA sequence: TGTGCCACCAGCAGAGAACCAGGGTTCTCTGGAAACACCATATATTTT.

This clone showed up just a few times. V and J are TRBV19 and TRBJ2-1; D uncertain. Germline V gene lookup returns CDR1 LNHDA and CDR2 SQIVND (reference sequence). The CDR3 sequence is 12 residues long. Trimming left V 9 bases short and J 6 bases short, with 12 bases between. Written as DNA, the CDR3 is TGTGCCAGCAGGATAAATATCAATGAGCAGTTCTTC. This codes for CASRININEQFF. The variable domain in full, completed from reference TRBV19 and TRBJ2-1, reads DGGITQSPKYLFRKEGQNVTLSCEQNLNHDAMYWYRQDPGQGLRLIYYSQIVNDFQKGDIAEGYSVSREKKESFPLTVTSAQKNPTAFYLCASRININEQFFGPGTRLTVL.

The chain joins TRBV28 to TRBJ2-3, with D tentatively TRBD2 (6 bases). CDR3 length: 21 amino acids. V lost 3 bases and J 0 bases, leaving 28 bases between the germline ends. Per germline, CDR1 MDHEN and CDR2 SYDVKM. CDR3 nucleotides: TGTGCCAGCAGTTTCCCCTCTGTAGGGGCGGGACTCAGTTCTAGCACAGATACGCAGTATTTT. It codes for CASSFPSVGAGLSSSTDTQYF.

The CDR3 DNA follows: TGCGCCAGCAGCTTCCTTGATACGCAGTATTTT. Encoded protein: CASSFLDTQYF. V usage is TRBV5-1 and J usage is TRBJ2-3; D call uncertain. With 2 bases removed from V and 6 bases from J, the gap between germline ends came to 4 bases. The V gene's germline CDR1 is SGHRS and CDR2 YFSETQ. The CDR3 has 11 residues.

The chain employs TRBV10-2 and TRBJ1-5; 8 bases agree with TRBD1. Losses at the gene ends were 6 bases for V and 5 bases for J; bases not matched to a gene: 9. The germline V gene encodes CDR1 WSHSY and CDR2 SAAADI. The CDR3 has 15 amino acids. The CDR3 nucleotides are TGCGCCAGCAGCGGAGACAGGGGAGTGGATCAGCCCCAGCATTTT. This translates into CASSGDRGVDQPQHF.

V gene TRBV28 combines with J gene TRBJ2-7, with 7 nucleotides matching TRBD1. J gave up 2 bases and V 6 bases, and 4 bases lay outside the gene matches. Germline V gene sequence: CDR1 MDHEN, CDR2 SYDVKM. The CDR3 contains 13 residues. The CDR3 region is CASRRRGTYEQYF. DNA of the CDR3: TGTGCCAGCAGGCGCAGGGGGACCTACGAGCAGTACTTC.

The chain has TRBV11-2 and TRBJ2-1, with TRBD2 identical over 9 bases. CDR1 is SGHAT and CDR2 is FQNNGV in the germline V gene. This CDR3 contains 15 residues. With 5 bases clipped from V and 9 bases from J, the junction kept 11 bases outside the gene matches. The CDR3 region has the DNA TGTGCCAGCAGCCTCCCGGGACTAGCATTTATTGAGCAGTTCTTC. This encodes CASSLPGLAFIEQFF.